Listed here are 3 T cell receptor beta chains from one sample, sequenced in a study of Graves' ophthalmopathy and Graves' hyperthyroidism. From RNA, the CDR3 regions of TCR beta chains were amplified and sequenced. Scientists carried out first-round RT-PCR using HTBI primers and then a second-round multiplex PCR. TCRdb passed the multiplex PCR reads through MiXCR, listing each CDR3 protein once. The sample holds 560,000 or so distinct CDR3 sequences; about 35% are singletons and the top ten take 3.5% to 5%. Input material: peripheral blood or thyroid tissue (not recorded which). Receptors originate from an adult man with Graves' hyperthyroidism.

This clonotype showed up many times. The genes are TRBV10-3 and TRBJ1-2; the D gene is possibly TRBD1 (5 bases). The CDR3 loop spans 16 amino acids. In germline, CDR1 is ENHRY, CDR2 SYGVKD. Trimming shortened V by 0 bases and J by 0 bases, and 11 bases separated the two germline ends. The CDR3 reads CAISESRGVSNYGYTF. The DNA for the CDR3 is TGTGCCATCAGTGAGTCGCGGGGCGTTTCTAACTATGGCTACACCTTC.

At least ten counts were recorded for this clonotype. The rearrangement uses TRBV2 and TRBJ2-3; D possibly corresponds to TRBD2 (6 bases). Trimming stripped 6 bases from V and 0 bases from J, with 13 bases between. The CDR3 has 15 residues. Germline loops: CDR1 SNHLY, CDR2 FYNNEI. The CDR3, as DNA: TGTGCCAGCAGATGGGGGAGGTCTAGCACAGATACGCAGTATTTT. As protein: CASRWGRSSTDTQYF.

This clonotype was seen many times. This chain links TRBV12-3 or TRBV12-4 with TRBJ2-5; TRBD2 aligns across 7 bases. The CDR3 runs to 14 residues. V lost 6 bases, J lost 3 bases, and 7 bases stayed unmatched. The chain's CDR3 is CASSFGGIEETQYF. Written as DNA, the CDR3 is TGTGCCAGCAGCTTCGGGGGGATTGAAGAGACCCAGTACTTC.